This T cell receptor beta chain was profiled in a study of PD-L1 blockade in urothelial cancer. Study in general: Most patients, about 85% of the roughly 30, were males with bladder-origin cancer. Individuals in the cohort had been given 0 to 3 earlier chemotherapy regimens. Analyzed time points were 3 weeks (second dose) and 6 weeks after therapy began.

V dropped 4 bases and J dropped 7 bases, with 15 bases sitting between them. The CDR3 has 15 amino acids. Germline V gene lookup returns CDR1 SGDLS and CDR2 YYNGEE. Spiking of synthetic TCR analog templates was performed in each PCR. This table comes from immunoSEQ multiplex PCR, and its TCRdb copy is limited to in-frame clones, with some not included. The profile covers 90,000 to 120,000 clones, with around 82% appearing a single time and 2% to 3% taken by the ten largest. The source was PBMCs, collected around atezolizumab (anti-PD-L1) treatment. This receptor was taken from a man between 50 and 59 years old with urothelial cancer. This chain links TRBV9 with TRBJ1-6; maybe TRBD1 (6 bases). The CDR3 loop reads CASSPWTVTNSPLHF. CDR3 nucleotide sequence: TGTGCCAGCAGCCCCTGGACAGTTACGAATTCACCCCTCCACTTT.